This entry features one T cell receptor (beta chain) sequence. Its antigen is still unknown. This entry comes from a study of CD8 T cells in ankylosing spondylitis. General observations from the study: Several highly homologous variants made up a TCR beta motif that seemed to typify ankylosing spondylitis blood.

5'-RACE, quantitative and with molecular barcodes, yielded the TCR beta libraries. One entry per CDR3 protein results from TCRdb running MiXCR on the 5' RACE reads. Of some 270,000 distinct CDR3 sequences listed, about 20% are singletons. There are 17 residues in the CDR3. V was trimmed by 0 bases and J by 1 base, leaving 12 bases between them. Germline CDR1 LGHNA, CDR2 YSLEER. The sequence came from a male donor with ankylosing spondylitis or in good health (not recorded which). The chain employs TRBV4-3 and TRBJ2-2; D is possibly TRBD2 (6 bases). The sample comprised blood, either unsorted or a sorted T cell fraction (not recorded which). For the CDR3, the DNA is TGCGCCAGCAGCCAAGAATGGTTAGCGGTGAACACCGGGGAGCTGTTTTTT. Translated: CASSQEWLAVNTGELFF.